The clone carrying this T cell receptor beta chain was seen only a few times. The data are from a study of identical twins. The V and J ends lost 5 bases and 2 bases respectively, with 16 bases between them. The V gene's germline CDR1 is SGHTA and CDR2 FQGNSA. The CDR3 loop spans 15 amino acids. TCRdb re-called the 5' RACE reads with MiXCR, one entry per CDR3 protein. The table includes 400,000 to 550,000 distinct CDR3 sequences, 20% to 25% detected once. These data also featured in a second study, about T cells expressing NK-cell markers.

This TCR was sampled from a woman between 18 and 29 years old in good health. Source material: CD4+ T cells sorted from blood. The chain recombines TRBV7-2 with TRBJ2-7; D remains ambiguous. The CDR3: CASSPPPSRTYEQYF. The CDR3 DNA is TGTGCCAGCAGCCCCCCACCCTCTCGAACCTACGAGCAGTACTTC. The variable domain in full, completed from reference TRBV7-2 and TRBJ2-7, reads GAGVSQSPSNKVTEKGKDVELRCDPISGHTALYWYRQSLGQGLEFLIYFQGNSAPDKSGLPSDRFSAERTGGSVSTLTIQRTQQEDSAVYLCASSPPPSRTYEQYFGPGTRLTVT.